The subject of this entry is one T cell receptor (beta chain). Its target is unknown. These data come from a study of blood T cells in healthy people across ages. Overall study findings and caveats: Strongly correlated with naive T cell percentage was TCR beta diversity. Higher diversity, along with more naive CD4+ cells, distinguished long-lived donors from aged donors.

V gave up 0 bases and J gave up 6 bases; unmatched junction bases: 14. Germline assignment: CDR1 LGHNA and CDR2 YNFKEQ. The CDR3 is 18 residues long. PCR was performed a second time for roughly 7 to 11 cycles using a sample-barcoded 5' primer and a J-beta primer mix. Using its own MiXCR run on the 5' RACE reads, TCRdb lists one record per CDR3 protein. Of 2 million or so distinct CDR3 sequences listed, less than 50% are singletons. Each individual donor underwent a draw of approximately 9.6 milliliters of peripheral blood. The gene calls are TRBV4-2 and TRBJ2-4, with 7 bases lining up with TRBD2. The sample was blood. The TCR originated in a middle-aged woman in good health. CDR3 protein: CASSQDGSGAAPVNIQYF. The CDR3 region has the DNA TGTGCCAGCAGCCAAGACGGGAGCGGGGCAGCCCCGGTAAACATTCAGTACTTC.